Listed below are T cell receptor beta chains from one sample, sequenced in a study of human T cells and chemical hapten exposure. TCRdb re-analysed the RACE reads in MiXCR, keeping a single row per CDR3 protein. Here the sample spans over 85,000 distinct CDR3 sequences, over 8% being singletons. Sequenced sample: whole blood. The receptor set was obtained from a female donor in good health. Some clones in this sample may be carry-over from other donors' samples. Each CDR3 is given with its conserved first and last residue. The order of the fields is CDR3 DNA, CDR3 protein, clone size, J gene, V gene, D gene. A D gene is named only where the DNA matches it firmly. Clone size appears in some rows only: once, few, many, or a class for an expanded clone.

DNA: TGCAGTGCTAGAGACCCGGGACAGGGTTTGGTTGATACGCAGTATTTT
CDR3: CSARDPGQGLVDTQYF
size: few
J: TRBJ2-3
V: TRBV20-1
D: TRBD1

DNA: TGTGCCAGCAGCGTCCGGGACGGCCGAGCTTTCTTT
CDR3: CASSVRDGRAFF
size: .
J: TRBJ1-1
V: TRBV9
D: .

DNA: TGTGCCAGCAGCCCCGGACTAGCGGGAGCATTCACAGATACGCAGTATTTT
CDR3: CASSPGLAGAFTDTQYF
size: few
J: TRBJ2-3
V: TRBV7-2
D: TRBD2

DNA: TGTGCCAGCAGTTATCGCACCCCTGGCAGTTTGAACACTGAAGCTTTCTTT
CDR3: CASSYRTPGSLNTEAFF
size: .
J: TRBJ1-1
V: TRBV6-6
D: .

DNA: TGTGCCAGCAGTAACAATGAGCAGTTCTTC
CDR3: CASSNNEQFF
size: many
J: TRBJ2-1
V: TRBV6-1
D: .

DNA: TGTGCCAGCAGCTTGGTTCCGGGCAATGAGCAGTTCTTC
CDR3: CASSLVPGNEQFF
size: many
J: TRBJ2-1
V: TRBV5-5
D: .

DNA: TGTGCCAGCAGCCCTGACCGAGTTTTTAATGAAAAACTGTTTTTT
CDR3: CASSPDRVFNEKLFF
size: few
J: TRBJ1-4
V: TRBV6-6
D: .

DNA: TGCGCCAGCAGTTCCTGGACAGGGGACTACGAGCAGTACTTC
CDR3: CASSSWTGDYEQYF
size: .
J: TRBJ2-7
V: TRBV5-1
D: TRBD1

DNA: TGTGCCAGCAGCTTAGACTGGGGAAATCAGCCCCAGCATTTT
CDR3: CASSLDWGNQPQHF
size: few
J: TRBJ1-5
V: TRBV11-2
D: .

DNA: TGTGCCAGCAGCTCAGCGGGAGGGAGGTACAATGAGCAGTTCTTC
CDR3: CASSSAGGRYNEQFF
size: medium-sized
J: TRBJ2-1
V: TRBV7-2
D: TRBD2

DNA: TGCAGCGCTATGACAGGGGAGGTGGCTGAAGCTTTCTTT
CDR3: CSAMTGEVAEAFF
size: few
J: TRBJ1-1
V: TRBV29-1
D: TRBD1

DNA: TGTGCCAGCAGGTGGGGAACTATGAACACTGAAGCTTTCTTT
CDR3: CASRWGTMNTEAFF
size: .
J: TRBJ1-1
V: TRBV6-1
D: .

DNA: TGTGCCAGCAGCTCGGGGCAGACCTACAATGAGCAGTTCTTC
CDR3: CASSSGQTYNEQFF
size: .
J: TRBJ2-1
V: TRBV7-8
D: .

DNA: TGTGCCAGCAGTCCCCCGGGGCTAACAGTCGGGGAGACCCAGTACTTC
CDR3: CASSPPGLTVGETQYF
size: .
J: TRBJ2-5
V: TRBV6-6
D: .

DNA: TGTGCCAGCAGCTTGGTGAGGGGGGCCGCCACTGAAGCTTTCTTT
CDR3: CASSLVRGAATEAFF
size: many
J: TRBJ1-1
V: TRBV5-4
D: .

DNA: TGCGCCAGCAGCTTACATCCACCTGCAGAGGGGGACCCGAGCACAGATACGCAGTATTTT
CDR3: CASSLHPPAEGDPSTDTQYF
size: .
J: TRBJ2-3
V: TRBV5-1
D: .

DNA: TGTGCCAGCAGTTCAAAGGGTACTGAAGCTTTCTTT
CDR3: CASSSKGTEAFF
size: .
J: TRBJ1-1
V: TRBV12-3/TRBV12-4
D: .

DNA: TGTGCCAGCAGTTCCCGGGACAGGGATCGCGAGCAGTACTTC
CDR3: CASSSRDRDREQYF
size: many
J: TRBJ2-7
V: TRBV6-2/TRBV6-3
D: TRBD1

DNA: TGTGCCTCGATAAGCTCCTATAATTCACCCCTCCACTTT
CDR3: CASISSYNSPLHF
size: few
J: TRBJ1-6
V: TRBV30
D: .

DNA: TGTGCCAGCTCGAGCATTCTCTCTTCGTCTGGGGCCAACGTCCTGACTTTC
CDR3: CASSSILSSSGANVLTF
size: .
J: TRBJ2-6
V: TRBV2
D: .

DNA: TGCGCCAGCAGCTTGTCTCTCATCACAGATACGCAGTATTTT
CDR3: CASSLSLITDTQYF
size: few
J: TRBJ2-3
V: TRBV5-1
D: .

DNA: TGTGCCAGCAGCCAAGAGTACGGGACAGGGAACACCGGGGAGCTGTTTTTT
CDR3: CASSQEYGTGNTGELFF
size: .
J: TRBJ2-2
V: TRBV3-1
D: TRBD1

DNA: TGTGCCAGCAGCCAGGGGTACCTCACTGAAGCTTTCTTT
CDR3: CASSQGYLTEAFF
size: .
J: TRBJ1-1
V: TRBV14
D: .